Listed below are T cell receptor beta chains from one sample, sequenced in a study of CD8 T cells in ankylosing spondylitis. From the 5' RACE reads, TCRdb called clonotypes with MiXCR, one entry per CDR3 protein. The sample contains under 300,000 distinct CDR3 sequences, under 20% of which appear only once. The sample comprised blood, either unsorted or a sorted T cell fraction (not recorded which). Receptors were obtained from a male donor with ankylosing spondylitis or in good health (not recorded which). Both conserved end residues are part of each CDR3. The D gene is left open where the match is weak. The size of a clone is reported for some rows only, either as once, few or many, or as a class for expanded clones.

NA,few,TRBV30,TRBJ1-6,TGTGCCTGGAGCGAATTCTCGGGTTATAATTCACCCCTCCACTTT,CAWSEFSGYNSPLHF
NA,NA,TRBV21-1,TRBJ2-7,TGTGCCAGCAGCAAAGCGCTGCAGGGGGGTCCCTACGAGCAGTACTTC,CASSKALQGGPYEQYF
TRBD2,once,TRBV5-1,TRBJ2-5,TGCGCCAGCAGGCCTAGCGGGAGTGAGACCCAGTACTTC,CASRPSGSETQYF
TRBD1,NA,TRBV11-2,TRBJ2-2,TGTGCCAGCAGCTTAGAAGGTGACAGGGGCAACACCGGGGAGCTGTTTTTT,CASSLEGDRGNTGELFF
TRBD2,NA,TRBV4-1,TRBJ2-7,TGCGCCAGCAGCCAAGATATAGGCGGGAGTATCTACGAGCAGTACTTC,CASSQDIGGSIYEQYF
NA,few,TRBV4-3,TRBJ2-1,TGCGCCAGCAGCCAAGATCGCGATGAGCAGTTCTTC,CASSQDRDEQFF
TRBD1,many,TRBV7-2,TRBJ2-7,TGTGCCAGCAGCCCCGGGACAGGGTCCTTCTACGAGCAGTACTTC,CASSPGTGSFYEQYF
NA,NA,TRBV29-1,TRBJ2-1,TGCAGCGTTGAAGATGGGGCGGGCAATGAGCAGTTCTTC,CSVEDGAGNEQFF
NA,NA,TRBV4-1,TRBJ2-7,TGCGCCAGCAGCGCGCGACAGGTCCGGGACGAGCAGTACTTC,CASSARQVRDEQYF
NA,many,TRBV12-3/TRBV12-4,TRBJ1-3,TGTGCCAGCACCCCCCAAGGGCAGGCCTCTGGAAACACCATATATTTT,CASTPQGQASGNTIYF
NA,few,TRBV12-3/TRBV12-4,TRBJ2-1,TGTGCCAGCAGTTTTTATGGGCGTGAGCAGTTCTTC,CASSFYGREQFF
TRBD2,NA,TRBV3-1,TRBJ2-1,TGTGCCACCACCAAAGATTTCCTAGCGGGAGGGCCAGGGGTCAATGAGCAGTTCTTC,CATTKDFLAGGPGVNEQFF
NA,NA,TRBV4-1,TRBJ2-7,TGCGCCAGCAGCCACGTGCAGGGCTCCTACGAGCAGTACTTC,CASSHVQGSYEQYF
NA,few,TRBV27,TRBJ2-1,TGTGCCAGCAGTTTAAGCGGCCCGAGCTCCTACAATGAGCAGTTCTTC,CASSLSGPSSYNEQFF
TRBD2,many,TRBV9,TRBJ2-3,TGTGCCAGCAGCGTAGAGGGACTAGCGACAGATACGCAGTATTTT,CASSVEGLATDTQYF
NA,NA,TRBV12-3/TRBV12-4,TRBJ2-2,TGTGCCAGCAGTACCATGGCCTCCGGGGAGCTGTTTTTT,CASSTMASGELFF
NA,few,TRBV4-1,TRBJ2-7,TGCGCCAGCAGCCTCTACCGGGCTGGGGGCCTCGAGCAGTACTTC,CASSLYRAGGLEQYF
TRBD1,NA,TRBV5-1,TRBJ2-6,TGCGCCAGCAGCTTGGCAGGGGGTTTATCTGGGGCCAACGTCCTGACTTTC,CASSLAGGLSGANVLTF
NA,NA,TRBV9,TRBJ2-7,TGTGCCAGCAGCGTAGATGAGGGGGCCTACGAGCAGTACTTC,CASSVDEGAYEQYF
NA,NA,TRBV5-1,TRBJ2-7,TGCGCCAGCAGCTTGGAATCGGGACTGTCTTACGAGCAGTACTTC,CASSLESGLSYEQYF
NA,few,TRBV15,TRBJ2-2,TGTGCCACCAGCAGATCCAGCAGGACCGGGGAGCTGTTTTTT,CATSRSSRTGELFF
NA,many,TRBV10-3,TRBJ2-3,TGTGCCATCAGTGACTCGTTAGTAGATACGCAGTATTTT,CAISDSLVDTQYF
NA,NA,TRBV15,TRBJ1-1,TGTGCCACCAGGACAGGCACCCCGAACACTGAAGCTTTCTTT,CATRTGTPNTEAFF
TRBD1,few,TRBV10-3,TRBJ2-5,TGTGCCAAACCGACAGGGCGAAAAGAGACCCAGTACTTC,CAKPTGRKETQYF
NA,few,TRBV4-3,TRBJ2-5,TGCGCCAGCAGCCAAGATATCAGGAGCGTCCCACGGGCCCAGTACTTC,CASSQDIRSVPRAQYF
TRBD1,NA,TRBV29-1,TRBJ2-7,TGCAGCGTTCCGTCAAACAGGGGTATGACCTACGAGCAGTACTTC,CSVPSNRGMTYEQYF
TRBD2,NA,TRBV20-1,TRBJ2-1,TGCAGTGCTAGTGTCGGACTAGCGGGATACCAAAACTCCTACAATGAGCAGTTCTTC,CSASVGLAGYQNSYNEQFF
TRBD2,NA,TRBV7-6,TRBJ2-5,TGTGCCAGCAGCTTACTGACTAGCGGAGACCAAGAGACCCAGTACTTC,CASSLLTSGDQETQYF
NA,few,TRBV7-3,TRBJ2-3,TGTGCCAGCAGCTTTATGGAATGGGATACGCAGTATTTT,CASSFMEWDTQYF
TRBD1,NA,TRBV20-1,TRBJ2-7,TGCAGTGCCATGACAGGGGGTTCATACGAGCAGTACTTC,CSAMTGGSYEQYF
NA,few,TRBV4-3,TRBJ2-7,TGCGCCAGCAGCCAAGGACTAGACCGGGACGAGCAGTACTTC,CASSQGLDRDEQYF
NA,NA,TRBV10-3,TRBJ1-4,TGTGCCATCAGTGAGTCGAGGACAGCTAATGAAAAACTGTTTTTT,CAISESRTANEKLFF
NA,NA,TRBV6-2/TRBV6-3,TRBJ2-6,TGTGCCAGCGGCAGGGACTCTGGGGCCAACGTCCTGACTTTC,CASGRDSGANVLTF
NA,NA,TRBV12-3/TRBV12-4,TRBJ1-2,TGTGCCAGCAGTTTAGCGCGTCCAGGGTTGGGATATGGCTACACCTTC,CASSLARPGLGYGYTF
TRBD2,NA,TRBV7-4,TRBJ2-7,TGTGCCAGCAGGCCCACGGCGGCGGGACTAGCGGGGTCGGAGCAGTACTTC,CASRPTAAGLAGSEQYF
NA,few,TRBV18,TRBJ2-1,TGTGCCAGCTCACCACTTCGGGAGTCTTTAGATGAGCAGTTCTTC,CASSPLRESLDEQFF
NA,NA,TRBV6-1,TRBJ1-3,TGTGCCAGCATAGGGGTCCAGAGCCCCTCTGGAAACACCATATATTTT,CASIGVQSPSGNTIYF
TRBD2,many,TRBV4-1,TRBJ2-1,TGCGCCAGCAGCCCCGGGACTAGCGACTACAATGAGCAGTTCTTC,CASSPGTSDYNEQFF
NA,few,TRBV29-1,TRBJ2-2,TGCAGCGCTTCTTCCGGGGAGCTGTTTTTT,CSASSGELFF
NA,NA,TRBV4-2,TRBJ1-1,TGTGCCAGCAGCCCCGACGGAGGGGGCACTGAAGCTTTCTTT,CASSPDGGGTEAFF
NA,many,TRBV9,TRBJ2-5,TGTGCCAGCAGCGTAGGCCAGGGGCGTGAGACCCAGTACTTC,CASSVGQGRETQYF
NA,few,TRBV20-1,TRBJ2-7,TGCAGTGCTAGAGATGCGGACACTTCCTACGAGCAGTACTTC,CSARDADTSYEQYF
NA,NA,TRBV6-6,TRBJ2-7,TGTGCCACCCTCCGGGACTCATTATACGAGCAGTACTTC,CATLRDSLYEQYF
NA,NA,TRBV6-5,TRBJ2-1,TGTGCCAGCAGTTGCTCCCGATATAGCCCCTACAATGAGCAGTTCTTC,CASSCSRYSPYNEQFF
TRBD1,many,TRBV6-1,TRBJ2-3,TGTGCCAGCAGTGAACCTCCGGGACAGGGGGGAGATACGCAGTATTTT,CASSEPPGQGGDTQYF
TRBD1,few,TRBV12-3/TRBV12-4,TRBJ2-2,TGTGCCAGCAGTTCCCGGGACAGGGGAAGGAGCACCGGGGAGCTGTTTTTT,CASSSRDRGRSTGELFF
TRBD1,few,TRBV5-1,TRBJ2-1,TGCGCCAGCAGCTTGGCAGGGGGAGTCAATGAGCAGTTCTTC,CASSLAGGVNEQFF
NA,many,TRBV6-2/TRBV6-3,TRBJ2-1,TGTGCCAGCAGTTACGGGTCTATCAATGAGCAGTTCTTC,CASSYGSINEQFF